Below, one T cell receptor (beta chain) is given with its context. The antigen remains unidentified. Here immunoSEQ multiplex PCR was the method, and the copy in TCRdb shows in-frame clones only, minus some. In the table there are approximately 68,000 clones, roughly 90% of which are singletons. The CDR3 extends over 13 amino acids. Per the germline V gene, CDR1 is SEHNR and CDR2 is FQNEAQ (reference sequence). Trimming removed 2 bases from V and 7 bases from J, with 12 bases in between. The time point was: after neoadjuvant nivolumab, at surgical resection. No culture or expansion preceded analysis of these blood cells. The source of the sample is a study of neoadjuvant anti-PD-1 for oral cavity cancer. Study at large: Nivolumab at 3 mg/kg was mostly given biweekly, three to four doses, pre-surgery. Around day 43, patients without progression received a fourth nivolumab dose before surgery.

Findings of the study overall: Higher pretreatment Treg/Th17 ratios tracked higher pretreatment blood clonality.

The material sequenced was PBMCs, taken after nivolumab (anti-PD-1) treatment. This clonotype was obtained from a person aged 35-79 years with oral cavity squamous cell carcinoma. The chain has TRBV7-9 and TRBJ2-7; D gene ambiguous. As DNA, the CDR3 is TGTGCCAGCAGCTTATTGAGCGATGGGGAGCAGTACTTC. Its protein is CASSLLSDGEQYF.